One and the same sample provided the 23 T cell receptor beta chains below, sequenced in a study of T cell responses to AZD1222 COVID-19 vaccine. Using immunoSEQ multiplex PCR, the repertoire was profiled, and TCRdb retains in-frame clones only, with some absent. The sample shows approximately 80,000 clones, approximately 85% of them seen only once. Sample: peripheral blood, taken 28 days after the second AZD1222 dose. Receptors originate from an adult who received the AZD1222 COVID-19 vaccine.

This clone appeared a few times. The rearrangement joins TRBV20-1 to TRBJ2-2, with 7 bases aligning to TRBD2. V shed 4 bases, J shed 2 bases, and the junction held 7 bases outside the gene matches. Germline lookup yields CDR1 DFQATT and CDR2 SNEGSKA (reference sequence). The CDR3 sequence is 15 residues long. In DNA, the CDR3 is TGCAGTGCTACTGAGCGGGGAGAAAACACCGGGGAGCTGTTTTTT. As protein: CSATERGENTGELFF.

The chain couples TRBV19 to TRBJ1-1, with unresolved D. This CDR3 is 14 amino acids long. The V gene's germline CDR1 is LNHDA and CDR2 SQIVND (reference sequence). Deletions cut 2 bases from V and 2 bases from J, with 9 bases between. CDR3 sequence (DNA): TGTGCCAGTAGTATAATTATGAGTAACACTGAAGCTTTCTTT. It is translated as CASSIIMSNTEAFF.

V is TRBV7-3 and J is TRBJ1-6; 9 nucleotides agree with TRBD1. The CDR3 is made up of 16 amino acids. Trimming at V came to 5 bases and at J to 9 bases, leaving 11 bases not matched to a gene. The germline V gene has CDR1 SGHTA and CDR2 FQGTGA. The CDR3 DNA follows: TGTGCCAGCAGCGCCAGGGGGACAGGGTCGGGTTCACCCCTCCACTTT. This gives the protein CASSARGTGSGSPLHF.

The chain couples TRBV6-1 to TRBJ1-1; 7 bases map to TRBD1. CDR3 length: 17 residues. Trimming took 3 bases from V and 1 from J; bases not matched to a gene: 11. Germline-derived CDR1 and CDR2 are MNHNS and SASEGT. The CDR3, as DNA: TGTGCCAGCAGTGAGTTAGCCGGGACAGCCCGGAACACTGAAGCTTTCTTT. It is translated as CASSELAGTARNTEAFF.

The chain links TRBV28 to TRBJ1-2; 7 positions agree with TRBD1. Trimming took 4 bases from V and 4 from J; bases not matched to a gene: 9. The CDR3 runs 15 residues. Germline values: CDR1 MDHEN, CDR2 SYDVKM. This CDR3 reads CASSSPRQGTYGYTF. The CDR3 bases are TGTGCCAGCAGTTCACCTCGACAGGGAACCTATGGCTACACCTTC.

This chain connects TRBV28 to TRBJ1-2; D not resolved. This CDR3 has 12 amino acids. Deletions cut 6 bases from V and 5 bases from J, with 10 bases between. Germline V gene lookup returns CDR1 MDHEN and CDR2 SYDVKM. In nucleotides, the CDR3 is TGTGCCAGCAGCGCCCCCCCATATGGCTACACCTTC. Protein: CASSAPPYGYTF.

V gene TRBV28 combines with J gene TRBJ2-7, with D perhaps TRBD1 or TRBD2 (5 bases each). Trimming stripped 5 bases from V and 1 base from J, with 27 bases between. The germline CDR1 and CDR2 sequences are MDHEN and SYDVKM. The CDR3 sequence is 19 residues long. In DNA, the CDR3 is TGTGCCAGCAGTGGTCAAAATCGGGGCCAATTGGGTCGATCCTACGAGCAGTACTTC. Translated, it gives CASSGQNRGQLGRSYEQYF.

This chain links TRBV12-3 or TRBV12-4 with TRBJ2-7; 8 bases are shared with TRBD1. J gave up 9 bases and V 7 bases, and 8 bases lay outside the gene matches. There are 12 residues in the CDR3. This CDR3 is CASTTSGTGQYF. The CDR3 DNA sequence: TGTGCCAGCACCACTTCGGGGACAGGGCAGTACTTC.

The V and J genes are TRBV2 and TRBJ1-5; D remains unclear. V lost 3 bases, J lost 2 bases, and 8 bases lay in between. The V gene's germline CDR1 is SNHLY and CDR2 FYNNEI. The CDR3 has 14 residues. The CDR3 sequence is CASSDGNRNQPQHF. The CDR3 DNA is TGTGCCAGCAGTGATGGGAATCGCAATCAGCCCCAGCATTTT. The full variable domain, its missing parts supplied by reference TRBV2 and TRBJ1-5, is EPEVTQTPSHQVTQMGQEVILRCVPISNHLYFYWYRQILGQKVEFLVSFYNNEISEKSEIFDDQFSVERPDGSNFTLKIRSTKLEDSAMYFCASSDGNRNQPQHFGDGTRLSIL.

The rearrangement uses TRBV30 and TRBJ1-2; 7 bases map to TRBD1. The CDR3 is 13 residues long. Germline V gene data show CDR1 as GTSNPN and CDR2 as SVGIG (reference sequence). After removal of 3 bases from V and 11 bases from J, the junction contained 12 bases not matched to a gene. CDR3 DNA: TGTGCCTGGAGATCGAGGGGGCCTAATGCTTACACCTTC. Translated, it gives CAWRSRGPNAYTF.

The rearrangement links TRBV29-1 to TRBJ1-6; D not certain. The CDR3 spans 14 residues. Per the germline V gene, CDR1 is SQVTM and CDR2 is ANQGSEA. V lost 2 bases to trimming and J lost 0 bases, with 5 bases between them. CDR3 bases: TGCAGCGTTGAACAGCTCTCCTATAATTCACCCCTCCACTTT. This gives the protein CSVEQLSYNSPLHF.

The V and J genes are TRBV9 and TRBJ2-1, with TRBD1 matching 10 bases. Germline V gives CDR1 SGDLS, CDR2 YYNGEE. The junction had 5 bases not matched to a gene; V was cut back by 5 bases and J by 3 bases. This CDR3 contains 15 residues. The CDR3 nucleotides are TGTGCCAGCAGTTTGGGACAGGGGAGCTACAATGAGCAGTTCTTC. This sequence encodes CASSLGQGSYNEQFF.

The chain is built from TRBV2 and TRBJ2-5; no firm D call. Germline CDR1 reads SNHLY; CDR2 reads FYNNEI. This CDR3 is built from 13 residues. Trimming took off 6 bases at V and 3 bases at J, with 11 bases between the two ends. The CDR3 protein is CASSKYKKETQYF. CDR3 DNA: TGTGCCAGCAGCAAATACAAAAAAGAGACCCAGTACTTC.

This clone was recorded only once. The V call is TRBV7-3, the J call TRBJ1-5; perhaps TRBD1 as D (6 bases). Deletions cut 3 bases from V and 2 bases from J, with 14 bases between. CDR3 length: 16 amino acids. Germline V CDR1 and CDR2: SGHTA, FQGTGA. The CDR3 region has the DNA TGTGCCAGCAGCTTTCGCCGACAGGATGGCAATCAGCCCCAGCATTTT. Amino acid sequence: CASSFRRQDGNQPQHF.

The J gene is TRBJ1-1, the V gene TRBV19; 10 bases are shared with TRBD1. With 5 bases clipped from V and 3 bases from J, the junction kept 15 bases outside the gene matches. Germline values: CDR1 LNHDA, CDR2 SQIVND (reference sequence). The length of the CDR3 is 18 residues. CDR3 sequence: CASSSLGLGQGLDTEAFF. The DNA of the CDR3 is TGTGCCAGTAGTTCCCTTGGGTTGGGACAGGGGTTGGACACTGAAGCTTTCTTT.

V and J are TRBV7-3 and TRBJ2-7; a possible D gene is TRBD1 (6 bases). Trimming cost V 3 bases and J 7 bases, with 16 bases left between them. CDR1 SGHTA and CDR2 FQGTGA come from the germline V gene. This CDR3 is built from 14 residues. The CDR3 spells CASSFQGPPGEQYF. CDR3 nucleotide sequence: TGTGCCAGCAGCTTCCAGGGGCCACCTGGGGAGCAGTACTTC.

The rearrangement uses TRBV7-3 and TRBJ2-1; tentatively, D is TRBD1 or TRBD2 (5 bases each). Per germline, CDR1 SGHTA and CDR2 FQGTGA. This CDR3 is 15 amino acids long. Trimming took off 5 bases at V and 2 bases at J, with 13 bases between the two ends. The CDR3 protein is CASSPVGVTYNEQFF. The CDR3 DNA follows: TGTGCCAGCAGCCCTGTGGGGGTCACCTACAATGAGCAGTTCTTC.

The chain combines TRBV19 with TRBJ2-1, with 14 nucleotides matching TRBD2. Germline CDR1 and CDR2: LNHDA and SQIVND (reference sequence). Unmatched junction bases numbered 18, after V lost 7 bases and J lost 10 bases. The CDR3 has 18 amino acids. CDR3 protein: CASTKPYKGLAGAREQFF. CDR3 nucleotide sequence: TGTGCCAGTACTAAACCCTACAAGGGACTAGCGGGGGCTAGGGAGCAGTTCTTC. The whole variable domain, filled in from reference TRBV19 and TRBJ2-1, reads DGGITQSPKYLFRKEGQNVTLSCEQNLNHDAMYWYRQDPGQGLRLIYYSQIVNDFQKGDIAEGYSVSREKKESFPLTVTSAQKNPTAFYLCASTKPYKGLAGAREQFFGPGTRLTVL.

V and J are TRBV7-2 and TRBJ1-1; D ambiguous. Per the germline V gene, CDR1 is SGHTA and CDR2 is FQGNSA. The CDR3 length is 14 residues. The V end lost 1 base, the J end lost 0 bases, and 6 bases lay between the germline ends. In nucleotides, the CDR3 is TGTGCCAGCAGCTTAGTCATTATGAACACTGAAGCTTTCTTT. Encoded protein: CASSLVIMNTEAFF.

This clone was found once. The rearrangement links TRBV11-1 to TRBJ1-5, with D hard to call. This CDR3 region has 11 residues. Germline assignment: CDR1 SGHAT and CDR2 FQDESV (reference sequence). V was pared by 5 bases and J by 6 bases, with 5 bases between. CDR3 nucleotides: TGTGCCAGCAGCCCCAGTCAGCCCCAGCATTTT. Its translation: CASSPSQPQHF.

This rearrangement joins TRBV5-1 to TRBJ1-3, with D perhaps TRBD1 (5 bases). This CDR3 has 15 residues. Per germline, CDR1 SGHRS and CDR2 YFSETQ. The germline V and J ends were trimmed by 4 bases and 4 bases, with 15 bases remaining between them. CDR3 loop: CASSLPRDPGNTIYF. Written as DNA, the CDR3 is TGCGCCAGCAGCCTACCCAGGGATCCCGGAAACACCATATATTTT.

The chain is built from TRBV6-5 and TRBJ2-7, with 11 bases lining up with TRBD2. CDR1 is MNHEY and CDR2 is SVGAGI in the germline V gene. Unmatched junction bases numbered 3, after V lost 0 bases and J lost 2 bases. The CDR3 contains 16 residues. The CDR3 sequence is CASSYSTSGAPYEQYF. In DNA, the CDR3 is TGTGCCAGCAGTTACTCGACTAGCGGGGCGCCCTACGAGCAGTACTTC.

As DNA, the CDR3 is TGTGCCAGCAGCCACGTGGATGAGCAGTTCTTC. Translated: CASSHVDEQFF. The chain recombines TRBV2 with TRBJ2-1; no clear D gene. The CDR3 spans 11 residues. The germline CDR1 and CDR2 sequences are SNHLY and FYNNEI. Trimming took 6 bases from V and 8 from J, leaving 8 bases between them.